Here is one T cell receptor (beta chain) with its context. The antigen is unknown. The sample belongs to a study of tumor-infiltrating lymphocytes in primary liver carcinoma. Researchers generated TCR beta cDNA from approximately 500 ng of total RNA, relying on a constant-region primer. Library construction for TCR beta comprised three nested multiplex PCR rounds performed with slightly modified ARM-PCR. The first two PCR rounds used TRBV1-TRBV30 primers with a Cbeta primer, 9 to 11 cycles each. TCRdb ran MiXCR on the multiplex PCR reads and lists one entry per CDR3 protein. The table lists almost 200,000 distinct CDR3 sequences, approximately 65% of them singletons. RNA isolated from unsorted whole blood supplied the blood RNA, with germline DNA also extracted. Patients were treatment-naive with chronic HBV infection. The CDR3 consists of 17 residues. The germline V and J ends were trimmed by 0 bases and 1 base, with 17 bases remaining between them. Germline V gene sequence: CDR1 SGHRS, CDR2 YFSETQ.

Findings of the study overall: When set against blood, tumors had a significantly higher top-250-clone fraction (p = 0.039). Lesser overlap characterized tumor-adjacent and tumor-blood pairs relative to tumor region pairs. Without sorting, CD4+ versus CD8+ T cell repertoires were not compared.

This receptor was identified in a woman aged 60-75 years with primary liver carcinoma and hepatitis B virus infection. Input material: peripheral blood. The chain links TRBV5-1 to TRBJ2-7; possible D gene TRBD2, 6 bases. The CDR3 region has the DNA TGCGCCAGCAGCTTGGCCCCACGGGACGGAGGGTCCTACGAGCAGTACTTC. It codes for CASSLAPRDGGSYEQYF.